The subject of this entry is one TCR beta chain. Sequenced by immunoSEQ multiplex PCR; TCRdb stores in-frame clones only, minus some. The repertoire consists of about 46,000 clones, with more than 80% occurring once and the leading ten covering about 10%. This sample was taken from a study of OX40 agonist ivuxolimab in advanced cancers. The CDR3 contains 14 residues. Germline assignment: CDR1 SGHVS and CDR2 FQNEAQ. V gave up 3 bases and J gave up 5 bases, with 12 bases separating them. This clonotype originated in an adult with an advanced solid tumor such as melanoma, head and neck, liver or kidney cancer. Sequenced material: CD4+ or CD8+ T cells sorted from blood, taken in a trial of the OX40 agonist ivuxolimab. V is TRBV7-8 and J is TRBJ2-3; possibly TRBD1 for D (5 bases). CDR3 DNA sequence: TGTGCCAGCAGCTTGGGGCCACCAGGAGATACGCAGTATTTT. Encoded protein: CASSLGPPGDTQYF. Supplemented by reference TRBV7-8 and TRBJ2-3, the full variable domain reads GAGVSQSPRYKVAKRGQDVALRCDPISGHVSLFWYQQALGQGPEFLTYFQNEAQLDKSGLPSDRFFAERPEGSVSTLKIQRTQQEDSAVYLCASSLGPPGDTQYFGPGTRLTVL.